This TCR beta chain derives from a study of cytomegalovirus exposure and HLA in healthy donors. Across the whole study: A prior study identified approximately 110 million unique TCR beta sequences from some 200 million T cells. Ancestry clustering placed more than 80% of 300 to 400 genotyped donors in the Caucasian-associated cluster. General study points: Earlier analysis found most TCR beta V segments productive about 87% or about 30% of the time.

V lost 9 bases, J lost 0 bases, and 8 bases stayed unmatched. The CDR3 extends over 15 amino acids. The V gene's germline CDR1 is MNHEY and CDR2 SVGAGI. In regard to this clone: Its target is unknown.

Primers for the PCR totalled 60 Vbeta and 13 Jbeta. TCRdb keeps only in-frame clones here, not all; method: immunoSEQ multiplex PCR. The table lists roughly 150,000 clones, approximately 79% of them singletons. Sequencing used PBMCs. The receptor's source is a man aged 40-55 years in good health and CMV-seropositive. The chain combines TRBV6-5 with TRBJ2-3; 8 nucleotides agree with TRBD1. Here the CDR3 reads CASYDRDRSTDTQYF. The DNA of the CDR3 is TGTGCCAGTTACGACCGGGACAGGAGCACAGATACGCAGTATTTT.